The T cell receptor beta chain described here comes from a study of blood T cells in healthy people across ages (dated by TCRdb to 2015 to 2017). In terms of the full investigation: Template switching captured roughly one uniquely barcoded TCR beta cDNA molecule per two T cells in model experiments. Using deep sequencing normalized with unique cDNA molecular identifiers, the study measured how TCR beta repertoire diversity changes with age. Four age groups were formed from the donors: young (average approximately 17 years), middle-aged (more than 35), aged (over 55) and long-lived (about 80). Donors of different ages were randomly distributed across sequencing lanes to avoid experimental bias. The study analyzed two additional independent replicas of 1 million unique cDNA reads from the same blood draw for two donors, one aged 18 to 30 and one aged 80 or older. The paper's findings and limits, for the study overall: Estimates of total diversity based on one million sequenced T cells were considered lower bounds and underestimates. Bulk unsorted PBMC profiling prevented conclusive comparison of naive and antigen-experienced compartments. A strong correlation was found between observed TCR beta diversity and the percentage of naive T cells measured by flow cytometry. As age increased, observed TCR beta diversity per million T cells dropped in a roughly linear way, and a significant reduction was already evident by age about 36. Donor CMV infection status was unknown, potentially confounding age-related changes in expanded clonotypes. The long-lived group showed more naive CD4+ T cells, fewer expanded clones and increased TCR diversity than the aged group, suggesting age selection.

A word on this clonotype: Its target antigen remains unknown. Base qualities were left out, and no much larger clone turns up one base away.

Systemically healthy Caucasian individuals from Russia, around 39 in total and aged roughly 6 to 95 years, were included as donors. Around 10 milliliters of peripheral blood were collected from each donor into EDTA-treated Vacutainer tubes. Ficoll-Paque density-gradient centrifugation was used to isolate PBMCs, with at least 6.5 million per sample. Trizol reagent was used to extract total RNA from PBMCs, with at least 6 micrograms per sample. The percentages of naive CD45RAhigh/CD27high T cells were determined by flow cytometry on a PBMC aliquot from every donor. Library creation used 5' RACE. The instrument was an Illumina HiSeq 2500. The second PCR ran for about 7 to 11 cycles and used a J-beta primer mix along with a sample-barcoded 5' primer. A template-switch 5' adaptor carrying 12 random nucleotides introduced a unique molecular identifier onto each TCR beta cDNA molecule. At least 2.5 million CDR3-containing paired-end reads were obtained from each sample. All of the RNA was converted into first-strand cDNA using the Mint cDNA synthesis kit, with a TRBC-specific oligonucleotide serving as the primer. After uracil-DNA glycosylase treatment, a first 18-cycle PCR used universal primers M1SS and BC2_uni_R on all cDNA. In the original analysis: Each sample was normalized by randomly selecting 1 million high-quality reads, each carrying a distinct molecular identifier. Reads sharing molecular identifiers were discarded rather than binned into consensus sequences. CDR3 identification, clonotype clustering and error correction used MiTCR with a Q25 quality threshold and the strictest error-elimination algorithm. A nonparametric unseen species model with Euler transformation was used to estimate a lower bound on total TCR beta diversity. In-frame beta chains were kept once TCRdb had trimmed the public reads at Q25 with fastp and called clones with MiXCR. Here each entry gathers all rows of one CDR3 protein and keeps the most common genes and DNA. The V and J calls here are based on TCRdb, not the publication. This sample has approximately 1.5 million distinct CDR3 sequences in its table, and 34% of those were observed once. Approximately 11% of the sample lies in the top ten.

V is reduced by 5 bases and J by 6 bases, leaving a spacing of 17 bases between them. The CDR3, cysteine through phenylalanine, is 15 amino acids long. Kept here is only the CDR3 DNA, which spans 45 bases and is read in frame from base 1. The sample comprised blood. The sequence joins TRBV12-3 or TRBV12-4 to TRBJ1-5, and TRBD1 may be the D gene, going by 6 matching bases. The TCR sequence derives from a woman aged 25-40 years in good health. The CDR3 in this case is CASSIKQGTGQPQHF. The nucleotides read TGTGCCAGCAGTATTAAACAGGGAACCGGTCAGCCCCAGCATTTT.